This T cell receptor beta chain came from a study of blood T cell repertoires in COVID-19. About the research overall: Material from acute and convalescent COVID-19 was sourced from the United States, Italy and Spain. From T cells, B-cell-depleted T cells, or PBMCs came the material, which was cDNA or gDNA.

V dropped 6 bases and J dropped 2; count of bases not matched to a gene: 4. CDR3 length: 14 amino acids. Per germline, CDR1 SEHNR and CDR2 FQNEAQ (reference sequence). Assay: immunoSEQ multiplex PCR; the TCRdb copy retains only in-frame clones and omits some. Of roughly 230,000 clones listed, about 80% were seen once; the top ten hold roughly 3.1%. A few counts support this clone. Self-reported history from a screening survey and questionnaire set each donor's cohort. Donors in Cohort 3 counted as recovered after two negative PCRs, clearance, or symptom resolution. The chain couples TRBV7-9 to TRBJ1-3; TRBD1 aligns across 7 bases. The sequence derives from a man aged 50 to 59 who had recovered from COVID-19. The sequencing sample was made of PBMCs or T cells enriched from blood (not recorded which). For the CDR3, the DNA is TGTGCCAGCAGACCCGGGACAGCTGGAAACACCATATATTTT. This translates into CASRPGTAGNTIYF.